These 14 T cell receptor beta chains came from one sample sequenced in a study of identical twins. TCRdb redid the calling of the 5' RACE reads with MiXCR, one entry per CDR3 protein. The top ten clones hold roughly 14% of a sample with hundreds of thousands of distinct CDR3 sequences, around a sixth of them seen once. A further study also used this sample, focusing on T cells expressing NK-cell markers.

Specimen: PBMCs. These receptors originate from a young woman in good health.

V and J are TRBV12-3 or TRBV12-4 and TRBJ2-2; 8 positions match TRBD2. CDR3 length: 15 amino acids. Losses at the gene ends were 8 bases for V and 3 bases for J; bases not matched to a gene: 8. The CDR3 DNA follows: TGTGCCAGCTCGCGGGGGGCTATGGACACCGGGGAGCTGTTTTTT. Translation gives CASSRGAMDTGELFF.

The chain employs TRBV5-1 and TRBJ2-3, with D possibly called TRBD1 or TRBD2 (6 bases each). Trimming left V 0 bases short and J 4 bases short, with 12 bases between. This CDR3 spans 15 amino acids. Per the germline V gene, CDR1 is SGHRS and CDR2 is YFSETQ. For the CDR3, the DNA is TGCGCCAGCAGCTTGGGAAAGGGGGGTGCAGATACGCAGTATTTT. Protein: CASSLGKGGADTQYF.

This chain uses TRBV4-3 with TRBJ2-4; D perhaps matches TRBD2 (5 bases). The CDR3 has 16 residues. Looked up from germline, CDR1 is LGHNA and CDR2 is YSLEER. V dropped 1 base and J dropped 4 bases, with 14 bases sitting between them. As DNA, the CDR3 is TGCGCCAGCAGCCAAGTAGCGCTCGGTCGGAAAAACATTCAGTACTTC. Its protein is CASSQVALGRKNIQYF.

A few counts support this clonotype. V and J are TRBV6-1 and TRBJ1-5; 8 positions agree with TRBD1. The CDR3 runs to 13 residues. V was clipped by 8 bases and J by 6 bases; unmatched bases: 6. CDR1 and CDR2 (germline): MNHNS, SASEGT. CDR3 region: CASCTGGVQPQHF. CDR3 nucleotides: TGTGCCAGCTGTACAGGGGGTGTTCAGCCCCAGCATTTT.

V usage is TRBV11-3 and J usage is TRBJ2-5; D assignment may be TRBD1 or TRBD2 (7 bases each). CDR3 length equals 14 residues. Per the germline V gene, CDR1 is SGHNT and CDR2 is YENEEA. V lost 8 bases, J lost 4 bases, and 17 bases lay in between. CDR3 residues: CASGDSRGRETQYF. The CDR3 DNA reads as TGTGCCAGCGGGGACAGTCGCGGGAGAGAGACCCAGTACTTC.

V usage is TRBV29-1 and J usage is TRBJ2-7; maybe TRBD1 (5 bases). V gave up 0 bases and J gave up 6 bases, with 15 bases separating them. The CDR3 contains 14 residues. Per germline, CDR1 SQVTM and CDR2 ANQGSEA. The CDR3 here is CSVEDSSRELEQYF. The CDR3 DNA sequence: TGCAGCGTTGAAGACTCAAGCAGGGAACTCGAGCAGTACTTC.

This clonotype was seen just once. The chain links TRBV5-1 to TRBJ2-3; D is uncertain. CDR3 length equals 15 residues. V lost 0 bases to trimming and J lost 2 bases, with 10 bases between them. CDR1 and CDR2 (germline): SGHRS, YFSETQ. The CDR3 DNA sequence: TGCGCCAGCAGCTTGGAACTCCCAGACACAGATACGCAGTATTTT. This encodes CASSLELPDTDTQYF.

The chain carries TRBV20-1 and TRBJ2-1, with 10 bases matching TRBD2. The length of the CDR3 is 14 residues. The V gene's germline CDR1 is DFQATT and CDR2 SNEGSKA (reference sequence). V was pared by 5 bases and J by 8 bases, with 9 bases of the junction left unmatched. CDR3 region: CSAGGLAGGHEQFF. CDR3 sequence (DNA): TGCAGTGCTGGGGGATTAGCGGGAGGACATGAGCAGTTCTTC.

The sample holds many counts of this clonotype. This chain uses TRBV20-1 with TRBJ2-3; 7 nucleotides line up with TRBD2. V was pared by 6 bases and J by 0 bases, with 9 bases of the junction left unmatched. The germline V gene encodes CDR1 DFQATT and CDR2 SNEGSKA (reference sequence). CDR3 length equals 15 residues. The CDR3 is CSATNLAASTDTQYF. The DNA of the CDR3 is TGCAGTGCAACCAACCTAGCGGCTAGCACAGATACGCAGTATTTT.

V usage is TRBV15 and J usage is TRBJ2-7, with unresolved D. Deletions cut 5 bases from V and 1 base from J, with 6 bases between. Germline assignment: CDR1 LNHNV and CDR2 YYDKDF (reference sequence). The CDR3 runs 12 residues. The CDR3 DNA is TGTGCCACCAGCGGAGCGTCCTACGAGCAGTACTTC. It specifies CATSGASYEQYF.

The rearrangement links TRBV4-3 to TRBJ1-5; a weak D match, TRBD1 (5 bases). Deletions cut 0 bases from V and 7 bases from J, with 10 bases between. The CDR3 has 14 residues. Per germline, CDR1 LGHNA and CDR2 YSLEER. DNA for the CDR3: TGCGCCAGCAGCCAAGATACAGGCCAACAGCCCCAGCATTTT. Its translation is CASSQDTGQQPQHF.

This clonotype was counted only a few times. The chain couples TRBV10-3 to TRBJ2-5, with a tentative D call TRBD2 (5 bases). Germline V gene data show CDR1 as ENHRY and CDR2 as SYGVKD. There are 16 residues in the CDR3. The V gene lost 0 bases and the J gene lost 5 bases, with 16 bases spanning the gap. As DNA, the CDR3 is TGTGCCATCAGTGAGTCGATCGGGCGTTTAGCGGAGACCCAGTACTTC. Protein sequence: CAISESIGRLAETQYF.

There are a few counts of this clonotype. The chain recombines TRBV20-1 with TRBJ2-5; D unclear. Germline CDR1 and CDR2: DFQATT and SNEGSKA (reference sequence). V dropped 7 bases and J dropped 3 bases, with 15 bases sitting between them. The CDR3 totals 13 residues. The CDR3 spells CSVFLTGKETQYF. CDR3 sequence (DNA): TGCAGTGTCTTTTTAACCGGAAAAGAGACCCAGTACTTC.

The gene calls are TRBV7-6 and TRBJ2-3; TRBD2 is a possible D gene (5 bases). The CDR3 extends over 15 amino acids. The ends were cut back, 2 bases at V and 2 bases at J, with 11 bases in the middle. Per germline, CDR1 SGHVS and CDR2 FNYEAQ. CDR3 sequence: CASSLLVANTDTQYF. The DNA for the CDR3 is TGTGCCAGCAGCTTATTGGTAGCGAACACAGATACGCAGTATTTT.